Listed here are 13 T cell receptor beta chains from one sample, sequenced in a study of cytomegalovirus exposure and HLA in healthy donors. Primers for the PCR totalled 60 Vbeta and 13 Jbeta. Clones were read by immunoSEQ multiplex PCR, and TCRdb kept only the in-frame ones, dropping some. The sample has roughly 160,000 clones, roughly 80% seen once. Sequenced input: PBMCs. The origin of the receptors is a man aged 25-45 years in good health and CMV-seronegative.

V and J are TRBV5-8 and TRBJ1-1; 12 bases fit TRBD1. Germline V gene lookup returns CDR1 SGHTS and CDR2 YDEGEE. J gave up 2 bases and V 5 bases, and 10 bases lay outside the gene matches. CDR3 size: 17 residues. CDR3 in amino acids: CASSSVGTGGFNTEAFF. In nucleotides, the CDR3 is TGTGCCAGCAGTTCGGTGGGGACAGGGGGCTTCAACACTGAAGCTTTCTTT.

The rearrangement links TRBV30 to TRBJ2-7, with 11 bases matching TRBD2. Trimming took 3 bases from V and 4 from J; bases not matched to a gene: 2. This CDR3 comprises 13 residues. From germline, CDR1 is GTSNPN and CDR2 SVGIG (reference sequence). The CDR3 reads CAWSRLAGYEQYF. The CDR3 DNA reads as TGTGCCTGGAGCCGACTAGCGGGGTACGAGCAGTACTTC.

This clone has a handful of counts. The chain employs TRBV2 and TRBJ2-7; possible D gene TRBD1, 6 bases. In germline, CDR1 is SNHLY, CDR2 FYNNEI. This CDR3 region has 13 residues. Trimming left V 10 bases short and J 4 bases short, with 17 bases between. The chain's CDR3 is CAIIQGELYEQYF. In nucleotides, the CDR3 is TGTGCCATCATACAGGGAGAACTTTACGAGCAGTACTTC.

The chain uses TRBV28 and TRBJ1-2; no reliable D call. The CDR3 runs 14 residues. Trimming removed 7 bases at V and 7 bases at J, with 19 bases between. Germline CDR1 and CDR2: MDHEN and SYDVKM. This CDR3 is CASTSSQYPPGYTF. The CDR3 region has the DNA TGTGCCAGCACCTCGAGTCAATACCCCCCTGGCTACACCTTC.

This clone was counted only a few times. This sequence joins TRBV10-3 and TRBJ1-4, with TRBD1 matching over 7 bases. V was pared by 9 bases and J by 6 bases, with 10 bases of the junction left unmatched. The V gene's germline CDR1 is ENHRY and CDR2 SYGVKD. This CDR3 has 14 amino acids. DNA of the CDR3: TGTGCCATAAAACCGGGACAGACGGATGAAAAACTGTTTTTT. It translates to CAIKPGQTDEKLFF.

V is TRBV6-1 and J is TRBJ2-1; D not certain. V gave up 6 bases and J gave up 0 bases, with 9 bases separating them. Germline V gives CDR1 MNHNS, CDR2 SASEGT. This CDR3 is built from 14 residues. The CDR3 DNA reads as TGTGCCAGCAGCGACACGAGCTCCTACAATGAGCAGTTCTTC. This sequence encodes CASSDTSSYNEQFF.

This clone has only a few counts. V and J are TRBV7-9 and TRBJ2-1, with 8 positions matching TRBD2. CDR3 length equals 15 residues. V lost 3 bases, J lost 7 bases, and 8 bases stayed unmatched. Germline V gene lookup returns CDR1 SEHNR and CDR2 FQNEAQ (reference sequence). As DNA, the CDR3 is TGTGCCAGCAGCTTGGTAGCGGGGAACGTGAATGAGCAGTTCTTC. The encoded protein is CASSLVAGNVNEQFF. Variable domain in full (rest from reference TRBV7-9 and TRBJ2-1): DTGVSQNPRHKITKRGQNVTFRCDPISEHNRLYWYRQTLGQGPEFLTYFQNEAQLEKSRLLSDRFSAERPKGSFSTLEIQRTEQGDSAMYLCASSLVAGNVNEQFFGPGTRLTVL.

The rearrangement links TRBV6-1 to TRBJ2-4, with 7 bases that match TRBD2. The CDR3 has 13 amino acids. The germline CDR1 and CDR2 sequences are MNHNS and SASEGT. The V and J ends lost 6 bases and 4 bases, in that order; junction bases with no gene match: 3. Written as DNA, the CDR3 is TGTGCCAGCAGGACAGCGGGGAAAAACATTCAGTACTTC. Its protein product is CASRTAGKNIQYF.

The genes are TRBV28 and TRBJ2-1; TRBD1 agrees at 9 bases. Trimming took 6 bases from V and 6 from J; bases not matched to a gene: 18. The CDR3 runs to 18 residues. Germline loops: CDR1 MDHEN, CDR2 SYDVKM. The CDR3 reads CASRLLRIRDRAPNEQFF. For the CDR3, the DNA is TGTGCCAGCAGACTCCTCCGAATCCGGGACAGGGCTCCCAATGAGCAGTTCTTC.

The rearrangement uses TRBV5-4 and TRBJ1-2; D call uncertain. The V gene's germline CDR1 is SGHNT and CDR2 YYREEE (reference sequence). This CDR3 comprises 12 residues. The V and J ends lost 5 bases and 8 bases respectively, with 13 bases between them. The CDR3 region is CASSLRSQGYTF. The DNA for the CDR3 is TGTGCCAGCAGTCTCCGGTCGCAAGGCTACACCTTC. The full variable domain, its missing parts supplied by reference TRBV5-4 and TRBJ1-2, is ETGVTQSPTHLIKTRGQQVTLRCSSQSGHNTVSWYQQALGQGPQFIFQYYREEENGRGNFPPRFSGLQFPNYSSELNVNALELDDSALYLCASSLRSQGYTFGSGTRLTVV.

This chain connects TRBV7-9 to TRBJ2-7; D might be TRBD2 (5 bases). The V end lost 5 bases, the J end lost 2 bases, and 13 bases lay between the germline ends. Germline-derived CDR1 and CDR2 are SEHNR and FQNEAQ (reference sequence). CDR3 length equals 14 residues. CDR3 sequence: CASSPLATPYEQYF. DNA of the CDR3: TGTGCCAGCAGCCCTCTAGCCACACCCTACGAGCAGTACTTC.

V is TRBV15 and J is TRBJ1-6; D might be TRBD1 (5 bases). Per the germline V gene, CDR1 is LNHNV and CDR2 is YYDKDF (reference sequence). The CDR3 extends over 16 amino acids. Between the trimmed V and J ends, which lost 2 bases and 10 bases, there was a span of 18 bases. The CDR3 coding sequence is TGTGCCACCAGCAGATGGGTCGGGACCGGGGGATCACCCCTCCACTTT. It specifies CATSRWVGTGGSPLHF.

The rearrangement links TRBV4-1 to TRBJ2-7, with D perhaps TRBD2 (7 bases). CDR1 is MGHRA and CDR2 is YSYEKL in the germline V gene. The ends were cut back, 4 bases at V and 5 bases at J, with 15 bases in the middle. This CDR3 spans 14 amino acids. This CDR3 reads CASSPLGGVDEQYF. The CDR3, as DNA: TGCGCCAGCAGCCCCTTAGGGGGGGTCGACGAGCAGTACTTC.